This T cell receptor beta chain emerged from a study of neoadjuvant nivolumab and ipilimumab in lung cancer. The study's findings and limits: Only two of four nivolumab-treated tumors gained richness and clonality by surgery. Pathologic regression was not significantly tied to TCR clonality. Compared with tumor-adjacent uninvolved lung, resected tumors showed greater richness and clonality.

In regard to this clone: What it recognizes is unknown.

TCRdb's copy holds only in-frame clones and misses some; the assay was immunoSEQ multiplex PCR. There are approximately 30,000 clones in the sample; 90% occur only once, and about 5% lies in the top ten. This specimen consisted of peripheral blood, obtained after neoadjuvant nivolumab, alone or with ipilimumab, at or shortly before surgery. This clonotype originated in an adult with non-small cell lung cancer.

CDR3 amino acids: CASSSNLGGPGDTQYF. The CDR3, as DNA: TGTGCCAGCAGCTCCAACCTTGGAGGGCCAGGAGATACGCAGTATTTT. The chain combines TRBV5-6 with TRBJ2-3; possible D gene TRBD2, 6 bases. CDR1 is SGHDT and CDR2 is YYEEEE in the germline V gene. Trimming cost V 3 bases and J 5 bases, with 19 bases left between them. This CDR3 is built from 16 residues. The full variable domain, rest sourced from reference TRBV5-6 and TRBJ2-3, is DAGVTQSPTHLIKTRGQQVTLRCSPKSGHDTVSWYQQALGQGPQFIFQYYEEEERQRGNFPDRFSGHQFPNYSSELNVNALLLGDSALYLCASSSNLGGPGDTQYFGPGTRLTVL.